This T cell receptor (beta chain) stems from a study of radiation and T cells in renal cell carcinoma. This sample's time point: blood 4 weeks post-SBRT, at nephrectomy. As for treatment: 15 Gy SBRT to primary tumor, nephrectomy 4 weeks later. Nephrectomy followed 15 Gy stereotactic body radiation by 4 weeks. The CDR3 runs to 16 residues. Germline-derived CDR1 and CDR2 are SGHNT and YENEEA. V was pared by 5 bases and J by 2 bases, with 4 bases of the junction left unmatched. The method was immunoSEQ multiplex PCR; TCRdb's version includes in-frame clones alone and lacks a portion of them. Here the sample spans roughly 160,000 clones, 88% being singletons.

This receptor was taken from a woman aged 45-60 years with renal cell carcinoma. The sample was blood, taken from a patient whose treatment included radiotherapy and nephrectomy. This chain connects TRBV11-3 to TRBJ2-2; 11 bases align to TRBD2. The CDR3 is CASSVTSGGNTGELFF. In DNA form, the CDR3 reads TGTGCCAGCAGCGTCACTAGCGGGGGAAACACCGGGGAGCTGTTTTTT. The variable domain in full, completed from reference TRBV11-3 and TRBJ2-2, reads EAGVVQSPRYKIIEKKQPVAFWCNPISGHNTLYWYLQNLGQGPELLIRYENEEAVDDSQLPKDRFSAERLKGVDSTLKIQPAELGDSAVYLCASSVTSGGNTGELFFGEGSRLTVL.